These 11 T cell receptor beta chains originate from one sample sequenced in a study of cytomegalovirus exposure and HLA in healthy donors. This PCR relied on a set of 60 Vbeta primers and 13 Jbeta primers. Profiling relied on immunoSEQ multiplex PCR, and the TCRdb table lists in-frame clones only, not all of them. The data show 180,000 or so clones, 77% seen once. The sample was PBMCs. The receptors were sampled from a woman aged 55-70 years in good health and CMV-seropositive.

Only a few counts were recorded for this clone. The J gene is TRBJ2-1, the V gene TRBV13; TRBD2 is a possible D gene (7 bases). The CDR3 is 16 amino acids. CDR1 and CDR2 from the germline V gene are PRHDT and FYEKMQ (reference sequence). The germline V and J ends were trimmed by 2 bases and 6 bases, with 17 bases remaining between them. DNA of the CDR3: TGTGCCAGCAGCTTAATGGGGGGGGGCTTTGGCAATGAGCAGTTCTTC. Amino acid sequence: CASSLMGGGFGNEQFF.

This clone was observed a handful of times. Other nucleotide sequences in the sample specify the same CDR3. The rearrangement joins TRBV5-1 to TRBJ2-5, with D maybe TRBD2 (6 bases). Germline CDR1 SGHRS, CDR2 YFSETQ. V lost 0 bases and J lost 3, with 9 bases in between. The CDR3 is 14 amino acids. Here the CDR3 reads CASSLGREKETQYF. CDR3 DNA sequence: TGCGCCAGCAGCTTGGGGAGGGAAAAAGAGACCCAGTACTTC. Using reference TRBV5-1 and TRBJ2-5 for the parts outside the CDR3, the full variable domain is KAGVTQTPRYLIKTRGQQVTLSCSPISGHRSVSWYQQTPGQGLQFLFEYFSETQRNKGNFPGRFSGRQFSNSRSEMNVSTLELGDSALYLCASSLGREKETQYFGPGTRLLVL.

The chain couples TRBV6-1 to TRBJ1-6, with 9 bases fitting TRBD1. J lost 6 bases, V lost 3 bases, and 3 bases had no gene match. CDR3 length equals 15 residues. Looked up from germline, CDR1 is MNHNS and CDR2 is SASEGT. DNA for the CDR3: TGTGCCAGCAGTGACCAGGACAGGGGTAATTCACCCCTCCACTTT. It specifies CASSDQDRGNSPLHF.

The CDR3 nucleotides are TGTGCCAGCAGTTTAAGGGAGTACACTGAAGCTTTCTTT. Translated: CASSLREYTEAFF. The chain employs TRBV27 and TRBJ1-1, with D unresolved. There are 13 residues in the CDR3. Per germline, CDR1 MNHEY and CDR2 SMNVEV (reference sequence). With 2 bases removed from V and 3 bases from J, the gap between germline ends came to 7 bases.

This chain uses TRBV5-1 with TRBJ2-1; TRBD1 might be the D (6 bases). The V and J ends lost 5 bases and 2 bases respectively, with 14 bases between them. Germline CDR1 and CDR2: SGHRS and YFSETQ. The CDR3 contains 15 residues. The CDR3 DNA reads TGCGCCAGCAGGGGCCGGACAGAAACCTACAATGAGCAGTTCTTC. Its translation: CASRGRTETYNEQFF.

V is TRBV6-1 and J is TRBJ1-2; 8 nucleotides agree with TRBD1. With 5 bases clipped from V and 7 bases from J, the junction kept 3 bases outside the gene matches. This CDR3 is 12 amino acids long. Germline lookup yields CDR1 MNHNS and CDR2 SASEGT. The CDR3 nucleotides are TGTGCCAGCAGTCCGGGACAGGCTGGCTACACCTTC. Protein sequence: CASSPGQAGYTF.

In the case of this clone: One junction end disagrees with the germline gene, perhaps due to a read error. The rearrangement joins TRBV6-1 to TRBJ2-7, with D tentatively TRBD1 (5 bases). This CDR3 spans 14 amino acids. Germline CDR1 and CDR2: MNHNS and SASEGT. CDR3 sequence (DNA): TGTGCCAGCAGTGCGTATCTAGGGGCCTACAAGCAGTACTTC. It specifies CASSAYLGAYKQYF.

This sequence joins TRBV7-2 and TRBJ2-7, with a weak D call TRBD2 (5 bases). Germline-derived CDR1 and CDR2 are SGHTA and FQGNSA. The CDR3 extends over 13 amino acids. V shed 7 bases and J shed 0 bases, with 10 bases lying between them. CDR3 region: CASKRPNSYEQYF. CDR3 coding DNA: TGTGCCAGCAAGCGGCCCAACTCCTACGAGCAGTACTTC.

CDR3 sequence: CASIRQGEAFF. In DNA, the CDR3 is TGTGCCAGCATTCGACAGGGTGAAGCTTTCTTT. The chain carries TRBV28 and TRBJ1-1, with 7 bases fitting TRBD1. V was pared by 7 bases and J by 7 bases, with 3 bases of the junction left unmatched. Per germline, CDR1 MDHEN and CDR2 SYDVKM. The CDR3 extends over 11 amino acids.

Written as DNA, the CDR3 is TGTGCCAGCTCGCCCACAGGGAGGGACACTGAAGCTTTCTTT. Translation gives CASSPTGRDTEAFF. This chain joins TRBV18 and TRBJ1-1; weak D call: TRBD1 (6 bases). V dropped 6 bases and J dropped 3 bases, with 14 bases sitting between them. Looked up from germline, CDR1 is KGHSH and CDR2 is LQKENI. CDR3 length: 14 residues.

V is TRBV18 and J is TRBJ2-7; 10 positions agree with TRBD2. Germline CDR1 is KGHSH and CDR2 is LQKENI. The V gene end was trimmed by 3 bases and the J gene end by 5 bases; junction bases not matched to a gene: 7. This CDR3 has 15 amino acids. The CDR3 here is CASSPAAGGVDEQYF. The CDR3 coding sequence is TGTGCCAGCTCACCCGCAGCGGGGGGGGTTGACGAGCAGTACTTC.